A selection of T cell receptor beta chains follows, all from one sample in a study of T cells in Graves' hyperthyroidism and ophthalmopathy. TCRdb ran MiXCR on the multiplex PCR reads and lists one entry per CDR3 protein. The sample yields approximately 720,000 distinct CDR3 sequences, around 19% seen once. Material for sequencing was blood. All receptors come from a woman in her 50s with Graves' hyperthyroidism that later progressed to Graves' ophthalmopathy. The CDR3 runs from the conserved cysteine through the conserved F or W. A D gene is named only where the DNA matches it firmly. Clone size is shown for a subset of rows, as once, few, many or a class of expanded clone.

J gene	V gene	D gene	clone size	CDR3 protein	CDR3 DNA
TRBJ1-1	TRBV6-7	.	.	CASSYSRVQGSTEAFF	TGTGCCAGCAGTTACTCGAGAGTCCAGGGTAGCACTGAAGCTTTCTTT
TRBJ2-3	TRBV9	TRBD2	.	CASSVMSGGTHIDTRYF	TGTGCCAGCAGCGTAATGTCGGGGGGGACTCACATAGATACGCGGTATTTT
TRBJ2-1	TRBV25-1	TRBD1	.	CASSARTGGTYNEQFF	TGTGCCAGCAGTGCTCGGACAGGAGGTACCTACAATGAGCAGTTCTTC
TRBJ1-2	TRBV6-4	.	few	CAKDPPQGFFYGYTF	TGTGCCAAAGACCCGCCCCAGGGGTTTTTCTATGGCTACACCTTC
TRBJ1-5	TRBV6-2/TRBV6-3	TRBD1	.	CASSNQGASNQPQHF	TGTGCCAGCAGCAATCAGGGGGCGAGCAATCAGCCCCAGCATTTT
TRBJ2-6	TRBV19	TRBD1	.	CASRTGTGAPGANVLTF	TGTGCCAGTAGAACCGGGACAGGGGCGCCTGGGGCCAACGTCCTGACTTTC
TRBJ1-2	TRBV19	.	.	CASIAPQWTEDGYTF	TGTGCCAGTATCGCGCCCCAATGGACGGAGGATGGCTACACCTTC
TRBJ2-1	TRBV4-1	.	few	CASSQDPAGNEQFF	TGCGCCAGCAGCCAAGATCCGGCGGGGAATGAGCAGTTCTTC
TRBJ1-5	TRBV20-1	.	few	CSAEGEGMGQPQHF	TGCAGTGCGGAGGGTGAGGGAATGGGTCAGCCCCAGCATTTT
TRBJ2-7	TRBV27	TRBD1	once	CASSLRTGGGSYEQYF	TGTGCCAGCAGTTTACGAACAGGGGGCGGGTCCTACGAGCAGTACTTC
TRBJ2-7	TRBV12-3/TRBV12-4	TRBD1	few	CASGKQGAVSEQYF	TGTGCCAGCGGAAAGCAGGGGGCTGTGTCCGAGCAGTACTTC
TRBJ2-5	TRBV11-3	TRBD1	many	CASSLEGQGGETQYF	TGTGCCAGCAGCTTAGAAGGACAGGGCGGTGAGACCCAGTACTTC
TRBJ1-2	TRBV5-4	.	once	CASSREGSYGYTF	TGTGCCAGCAGCAGAGAAGGGTCCTATGGCTACACCTTC
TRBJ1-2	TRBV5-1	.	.	CASSGWTDTANYGYTF	TGCGCCAGCAGCGGGTGGACAGACACAGCGAACTATGGCTACACCTTC
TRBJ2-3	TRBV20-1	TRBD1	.	CSAKYGTGFLASTDTQYF	TGCAGTGCTAAGTACGGGACAGGGTTTCTAGCTAGCACAGATACGCAGTATTTT
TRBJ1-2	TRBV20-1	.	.	CSARDLGGGQPRYGYTF	TGCAGTGCTAGAGACCTAGGGGGTGGGCAACCGAGATATGGCTACACCTTC
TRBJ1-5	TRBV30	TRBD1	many	CAWSSDRDQPQHF	TGTGCCTGGAGCTCAGACAGGGATCAGCCCCAGCATTTT
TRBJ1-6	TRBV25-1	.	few	CASSVGVGALHF	TGTGCCAGCAGTGTAGGGGTTGGAGCCCTCCACTTT
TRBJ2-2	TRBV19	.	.	CASKVRDTGGLFF	TGTGCCAGTAAGGTCAGGGACACCGGGGGGCTGTTTTTT
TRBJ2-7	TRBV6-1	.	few	CASSEFGSTYEQYF	TGTGCCAGCAGTGAATTTGGCTCAACCTACGAGCAGTACTTC
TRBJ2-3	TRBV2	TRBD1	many	CASSEGQGAGDTQYF	TGTGCCAGCAGTGAAGGACAGGGGGCGGGAGATACGCAGTATTTT
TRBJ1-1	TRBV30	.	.	CAWSGGLTEAFF	TGTGCCTGGTCTGGAGGTTTAACTGAAGCTTTCTTT
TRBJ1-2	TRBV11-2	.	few	CASSLGEWGSGYTF	TGTGCCAGCAGCTTAGGGGAATGGGGGAGTGGCTACACCTTC
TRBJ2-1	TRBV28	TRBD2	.	CASSPSVSSGHILPYNEQFF	TGTGCCAGCAGTCCCTCGGTGTCTAGCGGCCACATACTCCCCTACAATGAGCAGTTCTTC
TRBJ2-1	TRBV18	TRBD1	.	CACSPRISGTGANEQFF	TGTGCCTGCTCACCACGAATCTCTGGGACAGGGGCCAATGAGCAGTTCTTC
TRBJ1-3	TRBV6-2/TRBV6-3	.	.	CASGVSGNTIYF	TGTGCCAGCGGAGTTTCTGGAAACACCATATATTTT
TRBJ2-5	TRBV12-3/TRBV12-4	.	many	CASSPSGPGQETQYF	TGTGCCAGCAGTCCCTCTGGGCCAGGACAAGAGACCCAGTACTTC
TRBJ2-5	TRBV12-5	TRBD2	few	CASGLGAGGGKETQYF	TGTGCTAGTGGTTTGGGTGCGGGGGGCGGAAAGGAGACCCAGTACTTC
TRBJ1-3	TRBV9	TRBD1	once	CASSIRDRASGNTIYF	TGTGCCAGCAGCATTAGGGACAGAGCATCTGGAAACACCATATATTTT
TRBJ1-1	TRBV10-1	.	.	CASSEGTWPRTEAFF	TGCGCCAGCAGTGAGGGGACATGGCCGAGGACTGAAGCTTTCTTT
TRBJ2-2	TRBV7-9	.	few	CASSTLHERTGELFF	TGTGCCAGCAGCACCCTCCATGAGAGAACCGGGGAGCTGTTTTTT
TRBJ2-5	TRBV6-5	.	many	CASSYSQVQETQYF	TGTGCCAGCAGTTACTCCCAAGTACAAGAGACCCAGTACTTC
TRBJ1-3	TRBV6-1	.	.	CASAYSNSGNTIYF	TGTGCCAGCGCGTACAGCAACTCTGGAAACACCATATATTTT
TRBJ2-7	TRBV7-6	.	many	CASSLGPWTGTYEQYF	TGTGCCAGCAGCCTAGGTCCGTGGACGGGGACCTACGAGCAGTACTTC
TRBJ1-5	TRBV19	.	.	CASSIVHRGNQPQHF	TGTGCCAGTAGTATAGTCCACCGGGGCAATCAGCCCCAGCATTTT
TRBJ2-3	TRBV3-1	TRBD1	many	CASSQGGRGPADTQYF	TGTGCCAGCAGCCAAGGAGGTAGGGGGCCAGCAGATACGCAGTATTTT
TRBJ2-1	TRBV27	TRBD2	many	CASSLVLAGGIRRGNEQFF	TGTGCCAGCAGTTTAGTCCTAGCGGGGGGCATTCGCAGAGGGAATGAGCAGTTCTTC
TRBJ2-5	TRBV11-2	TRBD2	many	CASSPRGGYQETQYF	TGTGCCAGCAGCCCGCGCGGGGGGTACCAAGAGACCCAGTACTTC
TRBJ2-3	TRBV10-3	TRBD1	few	CAIRARDRGADTQYF	TGTGCCATCAGGGCTAGGGACAGGGGTGCAGATACGCAGTATTTT
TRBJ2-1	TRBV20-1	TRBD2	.	CSASDLAGNEQFF	TGCAGTGCTAGTGATCTAGCGGGCAATGAGCAGTTCTTC
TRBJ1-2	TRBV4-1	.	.	CASSQDPDFWDGYTF	TGCGCCAGCAGCCAAGACCCGGACTTTTGGGATGGCTACACCTTC
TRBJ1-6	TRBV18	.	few	CASSPGHVYNSPLHF	TGTGCCAGCTCACCAGGACACGTCTATAATTCACCCCTCCACTTT
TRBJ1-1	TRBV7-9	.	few	CALMGATEAFF	TGTGCCCTTATGGGGGCCACTGAAGCTTTCTTT
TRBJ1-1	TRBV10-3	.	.	CAISDPRRANTEAFF	TGTGCCATCAGTGACCCACGGCGGGCGAACACTGAAGCTTTCTTT
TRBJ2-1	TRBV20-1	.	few	CSARSGKSYNEQFF	TGCAGTGCTAGGTCCGGGAAGTCGTACAATGAGCAGTTCTTC
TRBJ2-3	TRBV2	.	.	CASSEARGDSDTQYF	TGTGCCAGCAGTGAAGCGAGGGGGGATTCGGATACGCAGTATTTT
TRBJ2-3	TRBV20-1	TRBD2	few	CSARGGTATDTQYF	TGCAGTGCTAGGGGGGGGACTGCGACAGATACGCAGTATTTT
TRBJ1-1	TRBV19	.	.	CASAAPRTDAMNTEAFF	TGTGCCAGTGCGGCCCCCCGCACAGACGCCATGAACACTGAAGCTTTCTTT
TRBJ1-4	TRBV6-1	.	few	CASAPTTNEKLFF	TGTGCCAGTGCCCCTACAACTAATGAAAAACTGTTTTTT
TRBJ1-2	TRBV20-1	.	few	CSARDDRKNYGYTF	TGCAGTGCTAGAGATGACAGAAAAAACTATGGCTACACCTTC
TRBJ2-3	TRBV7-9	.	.	CASSLRGTTGRGTDTQYF	TGTGCCAGCAGCTTAAGGGGGACGACAGGTCGGGGCACAGATACGCAGTATTTT
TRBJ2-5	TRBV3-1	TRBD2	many	CASSQETSGPALGETQYF	TGTGCCAGCAGCCAAGAGACTAGCGGGCCCGCCCTGGGAGAGACCCAGTACTTC
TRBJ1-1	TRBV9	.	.	CASSPLPGGGNTEAFF	TGTGCCAGCAGCCCCCTCCCCGGTGGGGGGAACACTGAAGCTTTCTTT
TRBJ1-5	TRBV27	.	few	CASSLTWGGPRGQPQHF	TGTGCCAGCAGTTTAACCTGGGGGGGCCCTCGGGGACAGCCCCAGCATTTT
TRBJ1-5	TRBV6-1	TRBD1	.	CASINSGTGNQPQHF	TGTGCCAGCATAAATTCCGGGACAGGGAATCAGCCCCAGCATTTT
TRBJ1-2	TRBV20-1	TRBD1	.	CSVRQGAGGYTF	TGCAGTGTACGACAGGGGGCGGGGGGCTACACCTTC
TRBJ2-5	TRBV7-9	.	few	CASSEIPPSKTQYF	TGTGCCAGCAGCGAAATTCCCCCGTCCAAGACCCAGTACTTC
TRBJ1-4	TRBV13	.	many	CASSLRSNEKLFF	TGTGCCAGCAGCTTAAGGTCTAATGAAAAACTGTTTTTT
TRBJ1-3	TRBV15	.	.	CATSSLLSGNTIYF	TGTGCCACCAGCAGCCTGCTCTCTGGAAACACCATATATTTT
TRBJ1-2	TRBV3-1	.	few	CASSHARGTKLGYTF	TGTGCCAGCAGCCACGCCCGGGGGACAAAGCTTGGCTACACCTTC